Shown below are 24 T cell receptor beta chains from a single sample sequenced in a study of beta chain features in type 1 diabetes. Investigators reverse transcribed all isolated RNA, so they sequenced expressed TCRB transcripts. Profiling relied on immunoSEQ multiplex PCR, and the TCRdb table lists in-frame clones only, not all of them. The sample comprises more than 300,000 clones, roughly an eighth of which are singletons, and 0.017% rests with the top ten. Sequencing was performed on naive CD4+ T cells from blood. The receptors were sampled from a man between 18 and 29 years old in good health.

The J gene is TRBJ1-6, the V gene TRBV7-3; D unresolved. The germline CDR1 and CDR2 sequences are SGHTA and FQGTGA. Between the trimmed V and J ends, which lost 5 bases and 7 bases, there was a span of 18 bases. This CDR3 spans 16 amino acids. In nucleotides, the CDR3 is TGTGCCAGCAGCAAAGGCCCAACAGCAGCCAATTCACCCCTCCACTTT. Its protein product is CASSKGPTAANSPLHF.

This clone appeared a few times. The chain employs TRBV28 and TRBJ2-1; a possible D gene is TRBD2 (5 bases). V gave up 3 bases and J gave up 5 bases, with 14 bases separating them. In germline, CDR1 is MDHEN, CDR2 SYDVKM. The CDR3 contains 15 residues. DNA for the CDR3: TGTGCCAGCAGTTTGTATCGGGGAAAAAACAATGAGCAGTTCTTC. This translates into CASSLYRGKNNEQFF.

This rearrangement joins TRBV30 to TRBJ1-5; no firm D call. The germline V and J ends were trimmed by 2 bases and 3 bases, with 8 bases remaining between them. CDR1 and CDR2 (germline): GTSNPN, SVGIG (reference sequence). This CDR3 is 13 amino acids long. In nucleotides, the CDR3 is TGTGCCTGGAGTAATCAGGACAATCAGCCCCAGCATTTT. Translated: CAWSNQDNQPQHF. Looking up the rest from reference TRBV30 and TRBJ1-5 gives the full variable domain: SQTIHQWPATLVQPVGSPLSLECTVEGTSNPNLYWYRQAAGRGLQLLFYSVGIGQISSEVPQNLSASRPQDRQFILSSKKLLLSDSGFYLCAWSNQDNQPQHFGDGTRLSIL.

The table lists this clone with a few counts. The V gene is TRBV9, the J gene TRBJ2-1; a possible D gene is TRBD2 (6 bases). V was trimmed by 3 bases and J by 4 bases, leaving 14 bases between them. The V gene's germline CDR1 is SGDLS and CDR2 YYNGEE. The CDR3 runs to 15 residues. CDR3 sequence (DNA): TGTGCCAGCAGCGCACTGGGGGGTGGTTACAATGAGCAGTTCTTC. This codes for CASSALGGGYNEQFF.

The V and J genes are TRBV18 and TRBJ1-1; TRBD1 agrees at 8 bases. The germline V gene has CDR1 KGHSH and CDR2 LQKENI. The V and J ends lost 6 bases and 10 bases, in that order; junction bases with no gene match: 10. CDR3 length: 13 amino acids. Written as DNA, the CDR3 is TGTGCCAGCTCGCCCGGACAGGGTATAGTAGCTTTCTTT. Translating it yields CASSPGQGIVAFF.

There are a few counts of this clone. V gene TRBV5-4 combines with J gene TRBJ2-3; a possible D gene is TRBD2 (5 bases). This CDR3 contains 14 residues. The germline V gene has CDR1 SGHNT and CDR2 YYREEE (reference sequence). Trimming shortened V by 2 bases and J by 0 bases, and 7 bases separated the two germline ends. CDR3 region: CASSFGLSTDTQYF. CDR3 in DNA: TGTGCCAGCAGCTTTGGACTTAGCACAGATACGCAGTATTTT.

This clone was seen a handful of times. The chain joins TRBV9 to TRBJ2-2, with D possibly matching TRBD2 (5 bases). Trimming cost V 4 bases and J 1 base, with 14 bases left between them. This CDR3 is built from 16 residues. In germline, CDR1 is SGDLS, CDR2 YYNGEE. The CDR3 protein is CASSPREGWNTGELFF. CDR3 sequence (DNA): TGTGCCAGCAGCCCCCGCGAGGGATGGAACACCGGGGAGCTGTTTTTT.

This clone has just a few counts. The chain combines TRBV28 with TRBJ2-7; possible D gene TRBD2, 6 bases. The CDR3 has 18 amino acids. Trimming took off 1 base at V and 3 bases at J, with 22 bases between the two ends. Germline values: CDR1 MDHEN, CDR2 SYDVKM. The CDR3 DNA is TGTGCCAGCAGTTTATTCGGCTGGTCGGAGGGTGGGGACTACGAGCAGTACTTC. Translated, it gives CASSLFGWSEGGDYEQYF. Complete variable domain (other parts from reference TRBV28 and TRBJ2-7): DVKVTQSSRYLVKRTGEKVFLECVQDMDHENMFWYRQDPGLGLRLIYFSYDVKMKEKGDIPEGYSVSREKKERFSLILESASTNQTSMYLCASSLFGWSEGGDYEQYFGPGTRLTVT.

This clone was detected a few times. This chain connects TRBV5-5 to TRBJ2-1; possibly TRBD1 for D (6 bases). The ends were cut back, 2 bases at V and 2 bases at J, with 11 bases in the middle. CDR1 is SGHKS, CDR2 YYEKEE, per germline (reference sequence). This CDR3 spans 15 amino acids. The CDR3: CASSLTDSPYNEQFF. The CDR3 DNA reads TGTGCCAGCAGCTTAACGGACAGTCCCTACAATGAGCAGTTCTTC.

The chain recombines TRBV7-2 with TRBJ2-5; TRBD2 matches at 14 bases. CDR3 size: 18 residues. The germline gives CDR1 SGHTA, CDR2 FQGNSA. V lost 5 bases, J lost 4 bases, and 12 bases stayed unmatched. The CDR3 loop reads CASSQRLAGGPGAETQYF. The CDR3, as DNA: TGTGCCAGCAGCCAAAGACTAGCGGGAGGGCCGGGGGCAGAGACCCAGTACTTC.

This clone appeared a few times. This chain connects TRBV7-9 to TRBJ2-7; TRBD1 matches 8 bases. From germline, CDR1 is SEHNR and CDR2 FQNEAQ (reference sequence). The V segment lost 5 bases and the J segment 0 bases; nucleotides outside the gene matches: 3. The CDR3 is 14 residues long. The DNA of the CDR3 is TGTGCCAGCAGCCAGGGACAGGTCTCCTACGAGCAGTACTTC. It yields the protein CASSQGQVSYEQYF.

J is TRBJ1-1 and V is TRBV9, with TRBD1 matching 7 bases. Germline trimming cut 3 bases from V and 9 bases from J; bases unmatched to any gene: 17. Germline CDR1 SGDLS, CDR2 YYNGEE. The CDR3 is 16 amino acids. CDR3 DNA sequence: TGTGCCAGCAGCGAGACCTGGTCGATGGGACAGTCTAAAGCTTTCTTT. The encoded protein is CASSETWSMGQSKAFF.

This clone occurred many times. The chain is built from TRBV9 and TRBJ2-6, with D tentatively TRBD1 (6 bases). CDR1 is SGDLS and CDR2 is YYNGEE in the germline V gene. This CDR3 contains 15 residues. V gave up 0 bases and J gave up 2 bases, with 6 bases separating them. The CDR3 region has the DNA TGTGCCAGCAGCGTAGAGGGGGCTGGGGCCAACGTCCTGACTTTC. It is translated as CASSVEGAGANVLTF.

This clone has a single count. The rearrangement joins TRBV28 to TRBJ2-3; D call uncertain. The length of the CDR3 is 11 residues. Trimming shortened V by 1 base and J by 9 bases, and 5 bases separated the two germline ends. The germline CDR1 and CDR2 sequences are MDHEN and SYDVKM. The CDR3 region is CASSLFSTQYF. The CDR3 DNA reads TGTGCCAGCAGTTTATTCTCCACGCAGTATTTT.

The gene calls are TRBV7-2 and TRBJ2-4, with TRBD2 as a possible D gene (6 bases). The germline gives CDR1 SGHTA, CDR2 FQGNSA. The V gene lost 1 base and the J gene lost 5 bases, with 12 bases spanning the gap. The CDR3 has 15 amino acids. CDR3 in DNA: TGTGCCAGCAGCTTAGGAGCCGGGGGTCAAAACATTCAGTACTTC. Encoded protein: CASSLGAGGQNIQYF.

V and J are TRBV4-1 and TRBJ1-1; TRBD1 matches at 7 bases. This CDR3 has 13 amino acids. J lost 4 bases, V lost 3 bases, and 2 bases had no gene match. The germline CDR1 and CDR2 sequences are MGHRA and YSYEKL. The CDR3 reads CASSQDRFTEAFF. Here the CDR3 DNA reads TGCGCCAGCAGCCAGGACAGGTTCACTGAAGCTTTCTTT.

The chain carries TRBV28 and TRBJ2-7, with TRBD2 identical over 11 bases. Trimming removed 4 bases from V and 7 bases from J; junction bases left unmatched: 9. The CDR3 contains 15 residues. Germline V lookup: CDR1 MDHEN, CDR2 SYDVKM. CDR3 sequence reads: CASSSGVAGGKEQYF. The CDR3 bases are TGTGCCAGCAGTTCTGGTGTAGCGGGGGGGAAGGAGCAGTACTTC.

This clone has a handful of counts. The rearrangement joins TRBV4-3 to TRBJ2-1; 11 positions agree with TRBD2. Germline V gives CDR1 LGHNA, CDR2 YSLEER. J gave up 6 bases and V 4 bases, and 8 bases lay outside the gene matches. The CDR3 spans 16 residues. CDR3 in amino acids: CASSPQGLAGGNEQFF. In DNA form, the CDR3 reads TGCGCCAGCAGCCCGCAGGGTCTAGCGGGAGGCAATGAGCAGTTCTTC.

This clone has only a few counts. V is TRBV6-6 and J is TRBJ1-2; D is ambiguous. This CDR3 is 11 amino acids long. The germline CDR1 and CDR2 sequences are MNHNY and SVGAGI (reference sequence). Trimming took off 4 bases at V and 3 bases at J, with 3 bases between the two ends. The CDR3 region is CASSFDYGYTF. The CDR3, as DNA: TGTGCCAGCAGTTTCGACTATGGCTACACCTTC.

The table lists this clone with a few counts. The V gene is TRBV6-5, the J gene TRBJ1-4, with 8 bases that match TRBD1. Trimming removed 10 bases from V and 8 bases from J; junction bases left unmatched: 12. CDR3 length equals 14 residues. The germline CDR1 and CDR2 sequences are MNHEY and SVGAGI. This CDR3 is CATQGQGASEKLFF. In DNA form, the CDR3 reads TGTGCCACGCAGGGGCAGGGGGCAAGCGAAAAACTGTTTTTT.

In this sample, this clone turned up a few times. The chain links TRBV28 to TRBJ1-2, with D possibly TRBD1 on 6 matching bases. This CDR3 contains 13 residues. The germline V gene encodes CDR1 MDHEN and CDR2 SYDVKM. Trimming took 6 bases from V and 6 from J, leaving 14 bases between them. The CDR3 nucleotides are TGTGCCAGCAGCTCCGACAGGTCCCATGGCTACACCTTC. Its translation: CASSSDRSHGYTF.

The DNA for the CDR3 is TGTGCCAGCAGTAAGGGACAGGGCGGGAATGAAAAACTGTTTTTT. Its protein is CASSKGQGGNEKLFF. The chain links TRBV6-5 to TRBJ1-4; 9 bases line up with TRBD1. This CDR3 is built from 15 residues. Germline CDR1 MNHEY, CDR2 SVGAGI. V was pared by 5 bases and J by 5 bases, with 6 bases of the junction left unmatched.

The CDR3 DNA reads TGTGCCAGCAGCCAAACAGGGGGCACCCGACAAGAGACCCAGTACTTC. Translating it yields CASSQTGGTRQETQYF. This chain joins TRBV14 and TRBJ2-5; 9 bases line up with TRBD1. The V gene's germline CDR1 is SGHDN and CDR2 FVKESK. CDR3 length: 16 residues. The junction had 6 bases not matched to a gene; V was cut back by 2 bases and J by 2 bases.

The sample holds a few counts of this clone. The chain recombines TRBV9 with TRBJ1-2, with 8 bases fitting TRBD1. Germline-derived CDR1 and CDR2 are SGDLS and YYNGEE. J gave up 4 bases and V 4 bases, and 12 bases lay outside the gene matches. There are 16 residues in the CDR3. CDR3 coding DNA: TGTGCCAGCAGCATAGACCCGGGACAGGTCTCCTATGGCTACACCTTC. Protein sequence: CASSIDPGQVSYGYTF.